The sequence of this T cell receptor beta chain was determined in a study of blood T cell repertoires in COVID-19. The CDR3 is 16 amino acids. Germline V gives CDR1 MDHEN, CDR2 SYDVKM. Unmatched junction bases numbered 11, after V lost 5 bases and J lost 2 bases. Clones were sequenced by immunoSEQ multiplex PCR, and TCRdb holds only the in-frame ones, with some missing. The sample records approximately 260,000 clones, approximately 90% being singletons. The sequenced sample consisted of peripheral blood. This receptor was identified in a woman aged 40 to 50 who had recovered from COVID-19. The rearrangement joins TRBV28 to TRBJ2-7; 8 bases align to TRBD1. The CDR3 DNA follows: TGTGCCAGCAGTCCTCCGCTCGGGACAGGCCCCTACGAGCAGTACTTC. Translated: CASSPPLGTGPYEQYF.